The source of this TCR beta chain is a study of cytomegalovirus exposure and HLA in healthy donors. Study results and limitations: An analysis that was carried out later associated 15,000 to 20,000 TCR beta sequences with HLA alleles at 0.05 false discovery rate. Among TCR beta chains, those listed as cytomegalovirus-associated numbered about 160.

Trimming took off 7 bases at V and 1 base at J, with 14 bases between the two ends. CDR1 MNHNY and CDR2 SVGAGI come from the germline V gene (reference sequence). The CDR3 is 15 amino acids. PCR primers comprised 60 Vbeta and 13 Jbeta primers. Profiled with immunoSEQ multiplex PCR; TCRdb holds only in-frame clones, not every one. Among around 120,000 clones listed, less than 75% were seen once. To note about this clone: Its antigen is still unknown.

V usage is TRBV6-6 and J usage is TRBJ1-5; perhaps TRBD1 as D (6 bases). The clonotype originates from a woman aged 40 to 50 in good health and CMV-seronegative. Sample: PBMCs. The CDR3 bases are TGTGCCAGCACCGAACAGGGCGGGAGCAATCAGCCCCAGCATTTT. As protein: CASTEQGGSNQPQHF.